This T cell receptor beta chain was sequenced for a study of blood T cell repertoires in COVID-19 (dated by TCRdb to about 2020). Concerning the study at large: Collaborator samples came from the United States, Italy and Spain and covered acute and convalescent phases of COVID-19. The material from the prospective study consisted of cDNA or gDNA derived from T cells, B-cell-depleted T cells, or PBMCs. Deeply sampled blood TCRbeta repertoires from subjects exposed to, actively infected with, or recovered from COVID-19 were included in the dataset. The repertoires were released in a freely available public database intended as a resource for research on the immune response to SARS-CoV-2. The samples were drawn from the first 160 participants of the ongoing ImmuneRACE study and from 950 to 1,500 subjects provided by 6 global collaborators. Sample metadata almost always included a de-identified subject ID, COVID-19 status, age in years and sex. Where HLA class I and class II types were available, the types were taken from metadata supplied by the sample provider, not from assay-based typing.

The collaborating institutions used their own protocols to collect whole blood in K2EDTA tubes. For TCRbeta analysis, collaborators shipped samples in one of three forms: frozen whole blood, isolated PBMCs, or DNA extracted from either of those sample types. About this clone itself: Its antigen is currently not known. One base away there is no much larger clone; base qualities are not given.

Study-wide findings and limitations: How much clinical and demographic metadata was included differed by source and by participant, and the metadata was provided uncurated.

The germline V gene yields SNHLY for CDR1 and FYNNEI for CDR2. CDR3 length: 13 amino acids, cysteine to phenylalanine. Only CDR3 DNA is held: 39 bases, read in frame from base 1. Trimming leaves V shorter by 8 bases and J shorter by 13 bases, with the junction holding 13 bases beyond the gene matches. TCRbeta CDR3 regions were amplified from genomic DNA using the immunoSEQ Assay, a bias-controlled multiplex PCR. The authors' analysis ran thus. The number of nucleated cells in each sample was estimated by amplification of reference gene primers within the assay. Sequence reads were collapsed and filtered to measure the absolute abundance of every unique TCRbeta CDR3 rearrangement. For each sample, productive Simpson clonality was calculated as the square root of Simpson's diversity index over productive rearrangements. Drawn from immuneACCESS, this table holds only the in-frame rearrangements with V and J called that TCRdb kept. Clones are partly lost; checked studies trace under half to an unresolved V gene and leave the rest unexplained. The V and J calls and clone size were taken over from that table, and D and trimming were inferred from the DNA. This sample is represented by more than 250,000 clones; over 75% of them were singletons. The top ten constitute 1% of the sample.

This clonotype originated in a man between 50 and 59 years old with active or convalescent COVID-19. The sequencing sample was made of peripheral blood. The rearrangement combines TRBV2 with TRBJ2-2; TRBD2 fits 7 bases in the junction. The sequenced DNA is TGTGCCAGCGGCTGGATCCGCGGGGAGGGGCTGTTTTTT. This encodes CASGWIRGEGLFF.